These 27 T cell receptor beta chains share one sample of origin, sequenced in a study of cytomegalovirus exposure and HLA in healthy donors. A multiplex PCR was run with 60 Vbeta primers and 13 Jbeta primers. TCRdb keeps only in-frame clones here, not all; method: immunoSEQ multiplex PCR. The sample includes 95,000 to 100,000 clones, roughly 74% seen only once; the top ten take approximately 2%. Sequencing used PBMCs. All receptors derive from a woman between 40 and 50 years old in good health and CMV-seronegative.

J is TRBJ2-5 and V is TRBV6-5; D may be TRBD2 (5 bases). In germline, CDR1 is MNHEY, CDR2 SVGAGI. The CDR3 sequence is 16 residues long. The V end lost 0 bases, the J end lost 6 bases, and 17 bases lay between the germline ends. CDR3 nucleotides: TGTGCCAGCAGTTACTCCACTGGACCGGGAAAAAAGACCCAGTACTTC. It translates to CASSYSTGPGKKTQYF.

The chain couples TRBV13 to TRBJ2-1; a possible D gene is TRBD2 (5 bases). The germline V gene has CDR1 PRHDT and CDR2 FYEKMQ (reference sequence). The length of the CDR3 is 13 residues. Trimming cost V 4 bases and J 6 bases, with 10 bases left between them. CDR3 loop: CASSSDSLNEQFF. The CDR3 DNA reads as TGTGCCAGCAGCTCGGACTCACTCAATGAGCAGTTCTTC.

In the case of this clone: Compared with germline, one end of the junction differs, possibly owing to a read error. V and J are TRBV7-9 and TRBJ1-4; D is perhaps TRBD1 (5 bases). Germline CDR1 SEHNR, CDR2 FQNEAQ (reference sequence). CDR3 size: 12 residues. The CDR3 loop reads CSSMRGDEKLFF. In DNA, the CDR3 is TGTTCCAGCATGCGGGGGGATGAAAAACTGTTTTTT.

This rearrangement joins TRBV7-3 to TRBJ2-3; D not certain. The V end was cut by 1 base, the J end by 5 bases, with 4 bases between. CDR3 length: 12 residues. CDR1 and CDR2 (germline): SGHTA, FQGTGA. The CDR3 reads CASSLSGDTQYF. Here the CDR3 DNA reads TGTGCCAGCAGCTTAAGCGGAGATACGCAGTATTTT.

This rearrangement joins TRBV7-9 to TRBJ2-1; D gene unclear. CDR3 size: 15 residues. CDR1 and CDR2 (germline): SEHNR, FQNEAQ (reference sequence). The V gene lost 3 bases and the J gene lost 1 base, with 10 bases spanning the gap. This CDR3 is CASSLRRGSYNEQFF. The CDR3 nucleotides are TGTGCCAGCAGCTTGAGGCGCGGTTCCTACAATGAGCAGTTCTTC.

This chain links TRBV7-6 with TRBJ2-5, with 8 bases matching TRBD1. This CDR3 spans 14 amino acids. From germline, CDR1 is SGHVS and CDR2 FNYEAQ. J was trimmed by 5 bases and V by 4 bases; bases with no gene match: 6. The CDR3 protein is CASSSPQGEETQYF. CDR3 nucleotides: TGTGCCAGCAGCTCACCACAGGGGGAGGAGACCCAGTACTTC.

The gene calls are TRBV7-9 and TRBJ1-2; D unclear. The CDR3 runs 17 residues. CDR1 is SEHNR, CDR2 FQNEAQ, per germline (reference sequence). V dropped 4 bases and J dropped 2 bases, with 20 bases sitting between them. The CDR3 here is CASSSTRTRVLNYGYTF. Written as DNA, the CDR3 is TGTGCCAGCAGCTCCACCAGGACGCGGGTTTTGAACTATGGCTACACCTTC.

This clone was observed once. The chain joins TRBV6-1 to TRBJ1-5, with TRBD1 matching 7 bases. The germline gives CDR1 MNHNS, CDR2 SASEGT. Germline trimming cut 4 bases from V and 1 base from J; bases unmatched to any gene: 4. The CDR3 contains 15 residues. The CDR3 DNA is TGTGCCAGCAGTGCGCCGACAGGGAGCAATCAGCCCCAGCATTTT. This sequence encodes CASSAPTGSNQPQHF.

In the case of this clone: A junction boundary mismatches the germline segment, possibly from a read error. The gene calls are TRBV27 and TRBJ1-1, with D hard to call. The germline gives CDR1 MNHEY, CDR2 SMNVEV (reference sequence). The CDR3 runs to 10 residues. In DNA form, the CDR3 reads TGTGCCAGCGTTCGGGGTGGTGGGGTCTTT. Encoded protein: CASVRGGGVF.

V is TRBV21-1 and J is TRBJ2-7; the table's D gene call, TRBD1, was not cross checked with the DNA. TRBV21-1 is shown as a pseudogene. The length of the CDR3 is 12 residues. Here the CDR3 DNA reads TGTGCCAGGAGCCACAGGGGCTACGAGCAGTACTTC. Amino acid sequence: CARSHRGYEQYF.

The gene calls are TRBV28 and TRBJ1-3; no reliable D call. The CDR3 has 17 residues. The V and J ends lost 1 base and 0 bases respectively, with 13 bases between them. In germline, CDR1 is MDHEN, CDR2 SYDVKM. In DNA form, the CDR3 reads TGTGCCAGCAGTTTATACTCGGCGGTAGGCTCTGGAAACACCATATATTTT. Residues: CASSLYSAVGSGNTIYF.

V is TRBV11-3 and J is TRBJ2-3, with a weak D call TRBD2 (6 bases). Germline V lookup: CDR1 SGHNT, CDR2 YENEEA. This CDR3 region has 16 residues. Trimming removed 1 base from V and 0 bases from J, with 11 bases in between. CDR3 sequence (DNA): TGTGCCAGCAGCTTAGCTGGGGGAGGTAGCACAGATACGCAGTATTTT. This sequence encodes CASSLAGGGSTDTQYF.

This chain uses TRBV6-5 with TRBJ2-2, with TRBD1 as a possible D gene (6 bases). Trimming pared 6 bases from V and 2 bases from J, leaving 13 bases between. This CDR3 spans 15 amino acids. Germline V lookup: CDR1 MNHEY, CDR2 SVGAGI. CDR3 in amino acids: CASRSVGANTGELFF. CDR3 DNA: TGTGCCAGCAGGTCGGTGGGGGCAAACACCGGGGAGCTGTTTTTT.

About this clone: The identical CDR3 is also encoded by other nucleotide sequences in the sample. The chain uses TRBV6-1 and TRBJ1-2, with TRBD1 matching over 10 bases. CDR1 and CDR2 (germline): MNHNS, SASEGT. The length of the CDR3 is 13 residues. V lost 8 bases and J lost 5; bases outside the gene matches: 5. The DNA of the CDR3 is TGTGCCAGCTCTCGGGACAGGGGTTATGGCTACACCTTC. This encodes CASSRDRGYGYTF.

The gene calls are TRBV14 and TRBJ1-1; 10 nucleotides line up with TRBD1. Trimming removed 1 base from V and 2 bases from J; junction bases left unmatched: 10. The CDR3 covers 18 residues. Germline V gene data show CDR1 as SGHDN and CDR2 as FVKESK. CDR3 protein: CASSQVYVGQGKNTEAFF. The CDR3 DNA reads TGTGCCAGCAGCCAAGTATATGTGGGACAGGGGAAAAACACTGAAGCTTTCTTT.

The chain couples TRBV6-6 to TRBJ1-3; TRBD1 agrees at 8 bases. With V trimmed by 2 bases and J by 4 bases, 4 bases remained unmatched. The V gene's germline CDR1 is MNHNY and CDR2 SVGAGI (reference sequence). The CDR3 totals 15 residues. CDR3 sequence reads: CASSYRQGAGNTIYF. CDR3 sequence (DNA): TGTGCCAGCAGTTACCGGCAGGGGGCAGGAAACACCATATATTTT.

In DNA form, the CDR3 reads TGTGCCAGCGCTCGGTCTGCGAACAATGAGCAGTTCTTC. This sequence encodes CASARSANNEQFF. The gene calls are TRBV7-3 and TRBJ2-1, with D unresolved. This CDR3 is built from 13 residues. The ends were cut back, 8 bases at V and 5 bases at J, with 13 bases in the middle. Germline assignment: CDR1 SGHTA and CDR2 FQGTGA. Full variable domain (outside the CDR3, taken from reference TRBV7-3 and TRBJ2-1): GAGVSQTPSNKVTEKGKYVELRCDPISGHTALYWYRQSLGQGPEFLIYFQGTGAADDSGLPNDRFFAVRPEGSVSTLKIQRTERGDSAVYLCASARSANNEQFFGPGTRLTVL.

J is TRBJ2-4 and V is TRBV6-1; possible D gene TRBD2, 7 bases. In germline, CDR1 is MNHNS, CDR2 SASEGT. The CDR3 is 16 amino acids. The V and J ends lost 4 bases and 7 bases respectively, with 20 bases between them. DNA of the CDR3: TGTGCCAGCAGTGGTAGATTGGGGGGGGGCGGGAACATTCAGTACTTC. Amino acid sequence: CASSGRLGGGGNIQYF.

The chain links TRBV10-3 to TRBJ2-3, with D unclear. The CDR3 contains 13 residues. Germline V CDR1 and CDR2: ENHRY, SYGVKD. Trimming shortened V by 3 bases and J by 1 base, and 5 bases separated the two germline ends. CDR3 loop: CAISDTGTDTQYF. Written as DNA, the CDR3 is TGTGCCATCAGTGATACGGGCACAGATACGCAGTATTTT.

The V call is TRBV29-1, the J call TRBJ2-7, with D possibly TRBD1 on 6 matching bases. The CDR3 loop spans 11 amino acids. From germline, CDR1 is SQVTM and CDR2 ANQGSEA. Trimming took off 4 bases at V and 3 bases at J, with 7 bases between the two ends. In DNA, the CDR3 is TGCAGCGTTGTACAGGGCTACGAGCAGTACTTC. Its translation: CSVVQGYEQYF.

The chain has TRBV7-9 and TRBJ2-5; 7 bases are a match to TRBD1. Trimming at V came to 2 bases and at J to 3 bases, leaving 3 bases not matched to a gene. Germline CDR1 reads SEHNR; CDR2 reads FQNEAQ (reference sequence). The CDR3 length is 14 residues. The DNA of the CDR3 is TGTGCCAGCAGCTTACCACAGGGGAAAGAGACCCAGTACTTC. Translated, it gives CASSLPQGKETQYF. Using reference TRBV7-9 and TRBJ2-5 for the parts outside the CDR3, the full variable domain is DTGVSQNPRHKITKRGQNVTFRCDPISEHNRLYWYRQTLGQGPEFLTYFQNEAQLEKSRLLSDRFSAERPKGSFSTLEIQRTEQGDSAMYLCASSLPQGKETQYFGPGTRLLVL.

This clone was seen a handful of times. The chain joins TRBV4-1 to TRBJ2-1; D might be TRBD2 (6 bases). Between the trimmed V and J ends, which lost 7 bases and 4 bases, there was a span of 20 bases. The CDR3 consists of 16 residues. Germline V gene data show CDR1 as MGHRA and CDR2 as YSYEKL. CDR3 residues: CASKLKPGLDYNEQFF. The CDR3 nucleotides read TGCGCCAGCAAACTAAAACCGGGACTGGATTACAATGAGCAGTTCTTC.

This sequence joins TRBV2 and TRBJ2-2, with D unresolved. Trimming shortened V by 8 bases and J by 6 bases, and 13 bases separated the two germline ends. The length of the CDR3 is 13 residues. Germline V gene sequence: CDR1 SNHLY, CDR2 FYNNEI. The CDR3 DNA follows: TGTGCCAGCTCCGTACAAGTGCCCGGGGAGCTGTTTTTT. Translating gives CASSVQVPGELFF.

This clone came up once. J is TRBJ1-1 and V is TRBV27; 11 bases match TRBD1. This CDR3 has 15 residues. CDR1 is MNHEY and CDR2 is SMNVEV in the germline V gene (reference sequence). With 6 bases clipped from V and 4 bases from J, the junction kept 7 bases outside the gene matches. This CDR3 reads CASRSGTGGGTEAFF. For the CDR3, the DNA is TGTGCCAGCAGGTCCGGGACAGGGGGAGGCACTGAAGCTTTCTTT.

V usage is TRBV6-6 and J usage is TRBJ2-1; the match to TRBD1 covers 11 bases. The CDR3 extends over 16 amino acids. J lost 5 bases, V lost 1 base, and 4 bases had no gene match. Germline CDR1 reads MNHNY; CDR2 reads SVGAGI (reference sequence). The CDR3 sequence: CASSYFGTGGNNEQFF. The CDR3 DNA reads as TGTGCCAGCAGTTACTTTGGGACAGGGGGAAACAATGAGCAGTTCTTC.

Comments on this clone: One junction end disagrees with the germline gene, perhaps due to a read error. The chain couples TRBV7-9 to TRBJ1-1; D gene unclear. Germline V gives CDR1 SEHNR, CDR2 FQNEAQ (reference sequence). This CDR3 spans 12 amino acids. The CDR3 sequence: CSSSETDLEAFF. CDR3 nucleotide sequence: TGTTCCAGCAGCGAGACCGACCTTGAAGCGTTCTTT.

CDR3 region: CASSNSPYGYTF. The CDR3 nucleotides read TGTGCCAGTAGTAATAGCCCTTATGGCTACACCTTC. The V gene is TRBV19, the J gene TRBJ1-2, with unresolved D. CDR3 length equals 12 residues. Trimming left V 4 bases short and J 5 bases short, with 8 bases between. Germline V lookup: CDR1 LNHDA, CDR2 SQIVND (reference sequence).